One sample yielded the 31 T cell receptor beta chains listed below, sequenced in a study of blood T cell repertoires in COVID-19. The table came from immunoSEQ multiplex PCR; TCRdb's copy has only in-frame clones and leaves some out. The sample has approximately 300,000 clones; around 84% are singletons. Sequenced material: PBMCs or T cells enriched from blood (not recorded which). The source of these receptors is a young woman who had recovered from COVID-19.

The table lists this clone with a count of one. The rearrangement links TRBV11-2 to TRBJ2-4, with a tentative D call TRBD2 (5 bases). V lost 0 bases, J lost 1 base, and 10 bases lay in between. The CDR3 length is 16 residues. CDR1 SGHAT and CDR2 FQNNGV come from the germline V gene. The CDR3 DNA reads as TGTGCCAGCAGCTTAGAACTAGATCTGGCCAAAAACATTCAGTACTTC. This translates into CASSLELDLAKNIQYF.

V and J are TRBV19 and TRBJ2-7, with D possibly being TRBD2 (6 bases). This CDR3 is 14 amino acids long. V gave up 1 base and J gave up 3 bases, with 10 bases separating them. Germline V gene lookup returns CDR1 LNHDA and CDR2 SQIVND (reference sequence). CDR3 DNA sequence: TGTGCCAGTAGTATAGCGGGAGTAGTCTACGAGCAGTACTTC. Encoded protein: CASSIAGVVYEQYF.

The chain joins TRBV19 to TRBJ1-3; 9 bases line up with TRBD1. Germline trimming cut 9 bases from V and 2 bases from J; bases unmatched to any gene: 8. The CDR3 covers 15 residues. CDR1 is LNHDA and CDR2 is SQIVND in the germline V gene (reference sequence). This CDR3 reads CASGDRARPGNTIYF. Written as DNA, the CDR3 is TGTGCCAGCGGGGACAGGGCCAGACCTGGAAACACCATATATTTT.

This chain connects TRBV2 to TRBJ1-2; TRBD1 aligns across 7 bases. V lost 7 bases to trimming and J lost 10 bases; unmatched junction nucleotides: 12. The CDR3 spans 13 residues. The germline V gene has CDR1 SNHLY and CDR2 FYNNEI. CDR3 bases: TGTGCCAGCATTGTGCTTACAGGGGAAAACTACACCTTC. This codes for CASIVLTGENYTF. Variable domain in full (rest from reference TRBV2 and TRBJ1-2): EPEVTQTPSHQVTQMGQEVILRCVPISNHLYFYWYRQILGQKVEFLVSFYNNEISEKSEIFDDQFSVERPDGSNFTLKIRSTKLEDSAMYFCASIVLTGENYTFGSGTRLTVV.

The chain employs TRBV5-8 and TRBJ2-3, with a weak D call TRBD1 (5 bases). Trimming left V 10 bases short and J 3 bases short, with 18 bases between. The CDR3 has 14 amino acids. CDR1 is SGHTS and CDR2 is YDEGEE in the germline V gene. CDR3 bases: TGTGCCGAACTCCAGGGTTTCGGAACAGATACGCAGTATTTT. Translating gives CAELQGFGTDTQYF.

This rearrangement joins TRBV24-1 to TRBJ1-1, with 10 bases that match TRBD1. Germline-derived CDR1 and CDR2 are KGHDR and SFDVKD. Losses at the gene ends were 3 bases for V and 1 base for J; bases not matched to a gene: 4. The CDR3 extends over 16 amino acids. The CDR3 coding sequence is TGTGCCACCAGTGATGTAGGACAGGGGGGGAACACTGAAGCTTTCTTT. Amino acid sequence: CATSDVGQGGNTEAFF.

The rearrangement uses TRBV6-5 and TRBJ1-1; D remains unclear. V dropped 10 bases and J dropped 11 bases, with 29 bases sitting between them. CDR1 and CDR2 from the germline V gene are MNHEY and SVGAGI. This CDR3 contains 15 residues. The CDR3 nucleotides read TGTGCCACCCTGGGTCGTCCGAGGGTTTATTTCGTTGCTTTCTTT. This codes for CATLGRPRVYFVAFF.

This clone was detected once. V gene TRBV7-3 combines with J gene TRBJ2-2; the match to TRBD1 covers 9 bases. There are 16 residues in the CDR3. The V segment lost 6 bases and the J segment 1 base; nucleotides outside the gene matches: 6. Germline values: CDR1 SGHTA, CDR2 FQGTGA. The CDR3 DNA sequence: TGTGCCAGCAGTACCATGGGACAGGGGAACACCGGGGAGCTGTTTTTT. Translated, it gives CASSTMGQGNTGELFF. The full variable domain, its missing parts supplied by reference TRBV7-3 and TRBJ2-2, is GAGVSQTPSNKVTEKGKYVELRCDPISGHTALYWYRQSLGQGPEFLIYFQGTGAADDSGLPNDRFFAVRPEGSVSTLKIQRTERGDSAVYLCASSTMGQGNTGELFFGEGSRLTVL.

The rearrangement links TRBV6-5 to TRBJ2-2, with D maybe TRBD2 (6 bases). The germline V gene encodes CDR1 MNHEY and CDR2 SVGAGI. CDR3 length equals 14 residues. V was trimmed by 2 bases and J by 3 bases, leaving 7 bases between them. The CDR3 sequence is CASSYGTHTGELFF. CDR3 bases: TGTGCCAGCAGTTACGGGACTCACACCGGGGAGCTGTTTTTT.

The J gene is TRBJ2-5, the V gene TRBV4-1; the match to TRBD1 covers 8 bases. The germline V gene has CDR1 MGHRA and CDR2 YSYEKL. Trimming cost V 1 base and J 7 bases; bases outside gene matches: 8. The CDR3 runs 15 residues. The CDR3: CASSQGGQGRGTQYF. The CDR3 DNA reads TGCGCCAGCAGCCAAGGAGGACAGGGAAGGGGGACCCAGTACTTC.

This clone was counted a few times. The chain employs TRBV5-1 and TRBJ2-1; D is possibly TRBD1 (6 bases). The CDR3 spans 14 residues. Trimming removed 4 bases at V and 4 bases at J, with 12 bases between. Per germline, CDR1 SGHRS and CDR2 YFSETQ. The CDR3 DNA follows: TGCGCCAGCAGCCCTTGGACAGATTACAATGAGCAGTTCTTC. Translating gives CASSPWTDYNEQFF.

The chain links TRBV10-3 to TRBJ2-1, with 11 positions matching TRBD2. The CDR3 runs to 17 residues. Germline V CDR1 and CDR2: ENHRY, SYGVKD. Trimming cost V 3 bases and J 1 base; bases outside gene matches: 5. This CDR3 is CAISDPGTSGSYNEQFF. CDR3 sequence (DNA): TGTGCCATCAGTGACCCCGGGACTAGCGGTTCCTACAATGAGCAGTTCTTC.

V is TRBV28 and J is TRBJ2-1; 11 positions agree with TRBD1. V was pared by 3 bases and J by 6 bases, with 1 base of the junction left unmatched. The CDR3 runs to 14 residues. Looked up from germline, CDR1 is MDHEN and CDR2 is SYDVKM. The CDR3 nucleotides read TGTGCCAGCAGTTTTGGGACAGGGGGCAATGAGCAGTTCTTC. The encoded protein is CASSFGTGGNEQFF.

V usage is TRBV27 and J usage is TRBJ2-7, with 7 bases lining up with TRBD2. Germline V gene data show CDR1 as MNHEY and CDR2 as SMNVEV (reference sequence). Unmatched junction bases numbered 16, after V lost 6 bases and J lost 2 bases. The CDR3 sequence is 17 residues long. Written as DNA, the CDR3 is TGTGCCAGCAGACCTACTAGCGCCCCACTTCCCCCCTACGAGCAGTACTTC. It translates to CASRPTSAPLPPYEQYF.

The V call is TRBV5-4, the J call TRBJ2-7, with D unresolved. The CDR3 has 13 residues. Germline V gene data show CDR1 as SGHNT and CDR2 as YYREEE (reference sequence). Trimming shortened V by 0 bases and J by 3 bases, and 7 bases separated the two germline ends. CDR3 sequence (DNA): TGTGCCAGCAGCTTGGGAGGCAACTACGAGCAGTACTTC. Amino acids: CASSLGGNYEQYF.

This CDR3 reads CASSSQGSGTEAFF. CDR3 sequence (DNA): TGTGCCAGCAGCTCTCAGGGGTCGGGTACTGAAGCTTTCTTT. The chain carries TRBV7-2 and TRBJ1-1, with a weak D call TRBD1 (6 bases). Trimming took off 4 bases at V and 5 bases at J, with 14 bases between the two ends. The CDR3 covers 14 residues. From germline, CDR1 is SGHTA and CDR2 FQGNSA.

CDR3 sequence (DNA): TGTGCCAGCAGTCTTGACAGGGGGAATACGCAGTATTTT. Its translation is CASSLDRGNTQYF. The chain joins TRBV27 to TRBJ2-3; TRBD1 aligns across 9 bases. CDR1 and CDR2 (germline): MNHEY, SMNVEV (reference sequence). The CDR3 contains 13 residues. J gave up 7 bases and V 5 bases, and 4 bases lay outside the gene matches.

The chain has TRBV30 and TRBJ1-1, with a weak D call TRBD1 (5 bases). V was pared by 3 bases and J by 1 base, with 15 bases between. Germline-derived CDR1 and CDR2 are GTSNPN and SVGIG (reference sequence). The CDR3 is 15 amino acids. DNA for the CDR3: TGTGCCTGGAGCACCCAATGGGGGGGGAACACTGAAGCTTTCTTT. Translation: CAWSTQWGGNTEAFF.

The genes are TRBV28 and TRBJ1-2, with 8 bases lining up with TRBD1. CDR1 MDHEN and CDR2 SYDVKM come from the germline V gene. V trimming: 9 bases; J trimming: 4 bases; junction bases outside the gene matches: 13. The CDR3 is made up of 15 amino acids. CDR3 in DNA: TGTGCCAGTTACACGACCGGGACAGGCACCTATGGCTACACCTTC. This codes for CASYTTGTGTYGYTF.

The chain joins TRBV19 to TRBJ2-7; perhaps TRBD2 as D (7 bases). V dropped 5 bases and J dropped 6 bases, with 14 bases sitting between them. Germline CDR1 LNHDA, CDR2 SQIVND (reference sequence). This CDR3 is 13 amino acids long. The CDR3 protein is CASSSYREGEQYF. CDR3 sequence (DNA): TGTGCCAGTAGTTCTTACAGGGAGGGCGAGCAGTACTTC.

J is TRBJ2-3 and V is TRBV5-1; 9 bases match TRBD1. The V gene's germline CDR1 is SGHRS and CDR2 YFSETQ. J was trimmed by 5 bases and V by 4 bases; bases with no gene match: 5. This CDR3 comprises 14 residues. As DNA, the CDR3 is TGCGCCAGCAGCATGGGACAGGGAGAAGATACGCAGTATTTT. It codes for CASSMGQGEDTQYF.

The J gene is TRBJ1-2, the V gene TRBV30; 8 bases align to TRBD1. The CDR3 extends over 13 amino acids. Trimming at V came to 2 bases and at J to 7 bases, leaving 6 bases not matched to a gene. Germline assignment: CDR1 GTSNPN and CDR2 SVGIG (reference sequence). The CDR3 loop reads CAWSSTGTGGYTF. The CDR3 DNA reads TGTGCCTGGAGTTCGACCGGGACAGGTGGCTACACCTTC.

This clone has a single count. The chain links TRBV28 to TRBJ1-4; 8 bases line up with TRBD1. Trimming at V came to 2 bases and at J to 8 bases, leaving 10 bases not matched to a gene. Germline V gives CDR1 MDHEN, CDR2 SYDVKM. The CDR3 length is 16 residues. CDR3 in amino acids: CASSLTGGGSGEKLFF. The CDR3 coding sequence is TGTGCCAGCAGTTTAACAGGGGGAGGGTCTGGAGAAAAACTGTTTTTT.

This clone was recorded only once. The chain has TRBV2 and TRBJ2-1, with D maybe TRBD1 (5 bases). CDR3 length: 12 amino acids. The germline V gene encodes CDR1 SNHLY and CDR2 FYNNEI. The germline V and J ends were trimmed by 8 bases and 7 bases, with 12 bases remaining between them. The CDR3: CASCTGDNEQFF. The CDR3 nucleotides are TGTGCCAGCTGCACAGGAGATAATGAGCAGTTCTTC. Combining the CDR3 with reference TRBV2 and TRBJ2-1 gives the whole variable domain EPEVTQTPSHQVTQMGQEVILRCVPISNHLYFYWYRQILGQKVEFLVSFYNNEISEKSEIFDDQFSVERPDGSNFTLKIRSTKLEDSAMYFCASCTGDNEQFFGPGTRLTVL.

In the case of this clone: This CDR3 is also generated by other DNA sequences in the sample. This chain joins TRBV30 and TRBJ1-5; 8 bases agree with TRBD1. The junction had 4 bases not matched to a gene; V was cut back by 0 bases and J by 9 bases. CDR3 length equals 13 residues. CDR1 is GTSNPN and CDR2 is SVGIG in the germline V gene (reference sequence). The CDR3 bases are TGTGCCTGGAGTGTACCAGGGGGCGGGCCCCAGCATTTT. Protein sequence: CAWSVPGGGPQHF.

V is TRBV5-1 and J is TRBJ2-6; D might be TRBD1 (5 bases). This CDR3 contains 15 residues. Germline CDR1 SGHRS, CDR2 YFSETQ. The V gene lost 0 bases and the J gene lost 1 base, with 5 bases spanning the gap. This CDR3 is CASSLGQSGANVLTF. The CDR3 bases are TGCGCCAGCAGCTTGGGACAGTCTGGGGCCAACGTCCTGACTTTC. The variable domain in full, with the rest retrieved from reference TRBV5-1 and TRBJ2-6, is KAGVTQTPRYLIKTRGQQVTLSCSPISGHRSVSWYQQTPGQGLQFLFEYFSETQRNKGNFPGRFSGRQFSNSRSEMNVSTLELGDSALYLCASSLGQSGANVLTFGAGSRLTVL.

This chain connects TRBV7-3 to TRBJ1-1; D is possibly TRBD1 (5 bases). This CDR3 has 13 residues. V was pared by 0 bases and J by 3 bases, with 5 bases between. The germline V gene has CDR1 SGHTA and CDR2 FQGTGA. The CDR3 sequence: CASSLTGDTEAFF. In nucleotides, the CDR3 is TGTGCCAGCAGCTTAACAGGGGACACTGAAGCTTTCTTT.

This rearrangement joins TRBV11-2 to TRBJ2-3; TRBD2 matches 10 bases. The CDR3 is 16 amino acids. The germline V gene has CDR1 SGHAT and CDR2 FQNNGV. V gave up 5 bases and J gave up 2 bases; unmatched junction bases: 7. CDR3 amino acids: CASSKGLAASTDTQYF. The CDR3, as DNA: TGTGCCAGCAGCAAAGGACTAGCGGCATCCACAGATACGCAGTATTTT.

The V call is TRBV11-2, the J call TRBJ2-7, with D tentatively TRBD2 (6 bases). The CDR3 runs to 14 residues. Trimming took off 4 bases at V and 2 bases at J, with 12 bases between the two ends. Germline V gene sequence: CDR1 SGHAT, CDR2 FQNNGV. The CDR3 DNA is TGTGCCAGCAGCTGGGGCGGCGGGACCTACGAGCAGTACTTC. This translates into CASSWGGGTYEQYF.

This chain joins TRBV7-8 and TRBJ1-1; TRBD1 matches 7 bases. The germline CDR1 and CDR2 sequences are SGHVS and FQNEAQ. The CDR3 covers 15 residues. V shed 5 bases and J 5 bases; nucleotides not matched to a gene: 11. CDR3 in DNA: TGTGCCAGCAGCCAAAACAGGGGAATTTGGACTGAAGCTTTCTTT. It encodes CASSQNRGIWTEAFF.

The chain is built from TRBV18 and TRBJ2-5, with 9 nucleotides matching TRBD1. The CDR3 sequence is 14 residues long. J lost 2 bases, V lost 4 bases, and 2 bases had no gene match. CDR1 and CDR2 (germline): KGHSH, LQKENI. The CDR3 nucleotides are TGTGCCAGCTCACTAGGGACAGGGCAAGAGACCCAGTACTTC. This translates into CASSLGTGQETQYF.